This T cell receptor (beta chain) was observed in a study of CD8 T cells in ankylosing spondylitis (TCRdb year 2017). Turning to the overall study: To find TCR variants linked to disease, the study profiled T cell receptor beta repertoires in ankylosing spondylitis patients and healthy donors. The whole study cohort included 90 to 120 healthy donors and 20 to 30 ankylosing spondylitis patients. Peripheral blood was sampled, and synovial fluid was additionally collected from ankylosing spondylitis patients.

General conclusions and limits of the study: Some of the motif variants had been reported before in the synovial fluid and blood of reactive arthritis patients, a finding that suggests common disease-initiation mechanisms. A TCR beta motif of seven or eight highly homologous amino acid variants appeared characteristic of blood from ankylosing spondylitis patients. According to the report, matched synovial fluid samples from ankylosing spondylitis patients were significantly enriched for the disease-linked clones. In peripheral blood, the disease-linked clones were found at relatively low frequencies and had a CD8+ phenotype.

Sequencing relied on an Illumina HiSeq 2500. TCR beta libraries were prepared by quantitative 5'-RACE with molecular barcodes. Per the source publication's procedure: A new computational method, built on a probabilistic model of VDJ rearrangement, was used to identify disease-linked TCR variants. The public reads were reanalyzed by TCRdb: fastp trimming at Q25, MiXCR alignment, in-frame beta chains only. Identical CDR3 proteins give one entry, which carries the most common genes and DNA. The authors' filters were not applied to this entry. In all, the sample holds 210,000 or so distinct CDR3 sequences, and less than 9.5% of those were seen once. Of the sample, approximately 5% falls within the top ten clones. In this sample, this clonotype turned up many times. Its antigen target is currently unknown. Per-nucleotide qualities are absent, and no much larger clonotype sits a single base away. Material for sequencing was blood, either unsorted or a sorted T cell fraction (not recorded which). The TCR comes from a female donor with ankylosing spondylitis or in good health (not recorded which).

CDR3 region: CASSVGTANYGYTF. Read as DNA, the sequence is TGTGCCAGCAGCGTCGGGACAGCTAACTATGGCTACACCTTC. The chain is made from TRBV7-8 and TRBJ1-2; TRBD1 aligns with 7 central bases. The CDR3 numbers 14 residues from cysteine through phenylalanine. Just CDR3 DNA is preserved here, 42 bases in frame from base 1. Based on the germline V gene, the CDR1 and CDR2 sequences are SGHVS and FQNEAQ. V has 5 bases trimmed and J has 0 bases trimmed; junction bases matching no gene number 3.